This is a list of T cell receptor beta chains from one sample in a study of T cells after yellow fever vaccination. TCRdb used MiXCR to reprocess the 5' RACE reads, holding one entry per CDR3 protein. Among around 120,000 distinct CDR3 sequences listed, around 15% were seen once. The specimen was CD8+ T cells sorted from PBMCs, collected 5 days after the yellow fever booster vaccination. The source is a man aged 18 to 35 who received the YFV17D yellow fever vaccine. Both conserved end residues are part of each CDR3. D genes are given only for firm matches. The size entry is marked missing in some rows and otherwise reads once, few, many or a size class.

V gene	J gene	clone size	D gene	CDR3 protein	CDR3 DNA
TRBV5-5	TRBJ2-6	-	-	CASSPDRRLGGANVLTF	TGTGCCAGCAGCCCCGACAGACGCCTGGGGGGGGCCAACGTCCTGACTTTC
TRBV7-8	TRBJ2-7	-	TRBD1	CASGTSGTESSYEQYF	TGTGCCAGCGGAACCTCCGGGACAGAGAGCTCCTACGAGCAGTACTTC
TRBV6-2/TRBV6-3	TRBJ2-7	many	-	CASSYNARTYEQYF	TGTGCCAGCAGTTATAATGCAAGGACCTACGAGCAGTACTTC
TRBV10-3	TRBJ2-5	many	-	CAISESGRPGETQYF	TGTGCCATCAGTGAGTCTGGGAGACCGGGGGAGACCCAGTACTTC
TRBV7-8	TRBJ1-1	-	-	CASSLSEATEAFF	TGTGCCAGCAGCTTATCCGAGGCCACTGAAGCTTTCTTT
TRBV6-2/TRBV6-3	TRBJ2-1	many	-	CASSYRGPRGAEQFF	TGTGCCAGCAGTTACAGAGGGCCCCGGGGGGCTGAGCAGTTCTTC
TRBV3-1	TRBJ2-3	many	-	CASSQRPRTDTQYF	TGTGCCAGCAGCCAAAGGCCCCGCACAGATACGCAGTATTTT
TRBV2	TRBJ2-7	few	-	CASSGGDSSYEQYF	TGTGCCAGCAGTGGTGGGGACTCGAGTTACGAGCAGTACTTC
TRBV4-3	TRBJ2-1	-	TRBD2	CASSQDPPAAGDYNEQFF	TGCGCCAGCAGCCAAGATCCCCCTGCGGCGGGGGACTACAATGAGCAGTTCTTC
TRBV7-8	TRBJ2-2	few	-	CASSLMGPGTGELFF	TGTGCCAGCAGCTTAATGGGGCCGGGCACCGGGGAGCTGTTTTTT
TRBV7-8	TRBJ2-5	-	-	CASSPRRGLGETQYF	TGTGCCAGCAGCCCTCGTAGGGGGTTAGGGGAGACCCAGTACTTC
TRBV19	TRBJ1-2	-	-	CASSYQADYGYTF	TGTGCCAGTAGTTACCAGGCCGACTATGGCTACACCTTC
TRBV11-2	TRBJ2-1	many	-	CASSLVVPYNEQFF	TGTGCCAGCAGCTTAGTGGTACCCTACAATGAGCAGTTCTTC
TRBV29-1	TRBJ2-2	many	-	CSVEVFDPMRQNTGELFF	TGCAGCGTTGAAGTGTTCGATCCAATGAGGCAAAACACCGGGGAGCTGTTTTTT
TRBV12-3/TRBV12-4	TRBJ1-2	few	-	CAVPAARRALGYTF	TGTGCCGTCCCAGCCGCCCGCAGGGCCCTGGGCTACACCTTC
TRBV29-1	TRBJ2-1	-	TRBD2	CSARGQILALAGGYNEQFF	TGCAGCGCCAGAGGGCAAATACTGGCGCTAGCGGGGGGCTACAATGAGCAGTTCTTC
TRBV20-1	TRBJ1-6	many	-	CSARDLRGASPLHF	TGCAGTGCTAGAGATTTACGGGGGGCTTCACCCCTCCACTTT
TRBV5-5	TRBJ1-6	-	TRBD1	CASSWPLGQGIAPLHF	TGTGCCAGCAGCTGGCCGTTGGGACAGGGGATTGCACCCCTCCACTTT
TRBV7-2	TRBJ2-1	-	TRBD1	CASSPTGTDEQFF	TGTGCCAGCAGCCCTACAGGGACAGATGAGCAGTTCTTC
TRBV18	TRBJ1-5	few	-	CASSPPGWRWSNQPQHF	TGTGCCAGCTCACCACCTGGCTGGAGATGGAGCAATCAGCCCCAGCATTTT
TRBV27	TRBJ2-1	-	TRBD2	CASSLGGRGNEQFF	TGTGCCAGCAGTTTGGGGGGGAGGGGCAATGAGCAGTTCTTC
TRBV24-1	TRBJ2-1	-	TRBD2	CATSDSTGMVAGRITYNEQFF	TGTGCCACCAGTGATTCGACCGGGATGGTAGCGGGGAGGATCACCTACAATGAGCAGTTCTTC
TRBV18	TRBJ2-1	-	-	CASSPPVGREQFF	TGTGCCAGCTCACCACCGGTGGGACGTGAGCAGTTCTTC
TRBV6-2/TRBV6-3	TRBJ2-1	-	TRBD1	CISSGTGDYNEQFF	TGTATCTCTTCTGGGACAGGGGACTACAATGAGCAGTTCTTC
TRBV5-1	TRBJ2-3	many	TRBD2	CASSLAVGTSGDSTDTQYF	TGCGCCAGCAGCTTGGCCGTCGGGACTAGCGGGGATAGCACAGATACGCAGTATTTT
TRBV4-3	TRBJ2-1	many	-	CASSQKDSSYNEQFF	TGCGCCAGCAGCCAGAAGGATAGCTCCTACAATGAGCAGTTCTTC
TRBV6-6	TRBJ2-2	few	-	CASSYRLTNTGELFF	TGTGCCAGCAGTTATCGACTAACCAACACCGGGGAGCTGTTTTTT
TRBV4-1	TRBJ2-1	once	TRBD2	CASSQGTSGGADEQFF	TGCGCCAGCAGCCAAGGGACTAGCGGGGGGGCAGATGAGCAGTTCTTC
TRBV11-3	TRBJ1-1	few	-	CARGRQTEAFF	TGTGCCAGGGGAAGACAGACTGAAGCTTTCTTT
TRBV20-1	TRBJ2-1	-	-	CSASEISSSYNEQFF	TGCAGTGCTAGTGAGATTTCCAGCTCCTACAATGAGCAGTTCTTC
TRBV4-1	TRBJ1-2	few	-	CASSRDRFAYGYTF	TGCGCCAGCAGCCGGGACCGTTTTGCCTATGGCTACACCTTC
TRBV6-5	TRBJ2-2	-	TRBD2	CASSRGLAGAGELFF	TGTGCCAGCAGCCGCGGACTAGCGGGGGCCGGGGAGCTGTTTTTT
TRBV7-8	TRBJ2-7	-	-	CASTEDNYEQYF	TGTGCCAGCACCGAGGACAACTACGAGCAGTACTTC
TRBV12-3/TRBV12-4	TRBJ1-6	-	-	CASSFVVGRVENSPLHF	TGTGCCAGCAGTTTTGTCGTTGGGCGAGTAGAGAATTCACCCCTCCACTTT
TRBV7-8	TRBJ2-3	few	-	CASRLWGRGDTQYF	TGTGCCAGCAGGCTCTGGGGGCGAGGAGATACGCAGTATTTT
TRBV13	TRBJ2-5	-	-	CASSPPGYRETQYF	TGTGCCAGCAGCCCTCCGGGGTACAGAGAGACCCAGTACTTC
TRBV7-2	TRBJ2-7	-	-	CASSIWDSGYEQYF	TGTGCCAGCAGTATTTGGGACTCCGGGTACGAGCAGTACTTC
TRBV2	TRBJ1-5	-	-	CASNLRGNSNQPQHF	TGTGCCAGCAATTTGAGGGGGAATAGCAATCAGCCCCAGCATTTT
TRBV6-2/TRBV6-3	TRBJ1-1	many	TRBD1	CASSPRTGPSQGEAFF	TGTGCCAGCAGTCCCCGGACAGGGCCAAGTCAGGGTGAAGCTTTCTTT
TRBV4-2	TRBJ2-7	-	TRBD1	CASKNLGTDYEQYF	TGTGCCAGCAAAAATTTAGGGACAGACTACGAGCAGTACTTC
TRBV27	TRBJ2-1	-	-	CASSYRNLLRDEQFF	TGTGCCAGCAGTTACCGTAACTTATTGCGGGATGAGCAGTTCTTC
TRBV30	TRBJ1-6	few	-	CAWSQHPGTLNSPLHF	TGTGCCTGGAGTCAACACCCCGGGACACTAAATTCACCCCTCCACTTT
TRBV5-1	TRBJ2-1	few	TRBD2	CASSFFIVGLADYNEQFF	TGCGCCAGCAGCTTTTTCATTGTTGGACTAGCGGACTACAATGAGCAGTTCTTC
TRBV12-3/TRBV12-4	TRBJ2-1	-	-	CASSLAHQGEQFF	TGTGCCAGCAGTTTAGCCCATCAGGGTGAGCAGTTCTTC
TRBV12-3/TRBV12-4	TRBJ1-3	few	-	CASSPWDSGNTIYF	TGTGCCAGCAGCCCTTGGGACTCTGGAAACACCATATATTTT
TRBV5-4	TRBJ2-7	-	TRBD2	CASSLSPGQRGGYEQYF	TGTGCCAGCAGCTTATCACCCGGCCAGCGGGGGGGATACGAGCAGTACTTC
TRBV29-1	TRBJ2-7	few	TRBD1	CSAGQGAYEQYF	TGCAGCGCAGGACAGGGGGCTTACGAGCAGTACTTC
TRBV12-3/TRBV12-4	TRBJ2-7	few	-	CASSYQGEEIYEQYF	TGTGCCAGCAGTTACCAGGGGGAGGAGATCTACGAGCAGTACTTC
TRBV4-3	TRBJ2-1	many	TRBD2	CASSQGYGSGGFSSYNEQFF	TGCGCCAGCAGCCAAGGTTACGGTAGCGGGGGGTTTTCCTCCTACAATGAGCAGTTCTTC
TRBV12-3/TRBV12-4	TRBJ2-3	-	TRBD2	CASSFGSGGATDTQYF	TGTGCCAGCAGTTTCGGAAGCGGGGGGGCAACAGATACGCAGTATTTT